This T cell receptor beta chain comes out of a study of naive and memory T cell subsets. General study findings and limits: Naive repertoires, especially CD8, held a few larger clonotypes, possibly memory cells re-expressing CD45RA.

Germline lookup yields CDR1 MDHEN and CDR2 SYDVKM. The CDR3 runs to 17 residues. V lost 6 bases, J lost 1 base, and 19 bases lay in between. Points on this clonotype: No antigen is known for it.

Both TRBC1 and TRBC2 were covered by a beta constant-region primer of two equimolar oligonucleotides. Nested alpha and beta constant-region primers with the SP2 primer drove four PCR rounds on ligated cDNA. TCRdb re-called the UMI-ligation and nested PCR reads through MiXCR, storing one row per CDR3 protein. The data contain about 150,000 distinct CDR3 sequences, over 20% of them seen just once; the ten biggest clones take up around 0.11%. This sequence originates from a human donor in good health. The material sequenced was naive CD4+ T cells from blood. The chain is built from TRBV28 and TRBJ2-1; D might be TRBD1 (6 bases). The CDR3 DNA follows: TGTGCCAGCAGGTACCTCCCGGGACAAGGTTCCTACAATGAGCAGTTCTTC. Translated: CASRYLPGQGSYNEQFF.